This TCR beta chain comes out of a study of blood T cell repertoires in COVID-19. As for the study in general: Samples came from the United States, Italy and Spain, spanning acute and convalescent COVID-19. Nucleic acid was either cDNA or gDNA, and it came from T cells, B-cell-depleted T cells, or PBMCs.

The table came from immunoSEQ multiplex PCR; TCRdb's copy has only in-frame clones and leaves some out. The table lists roughly 240,000 clones, 70% to 85% of them singletons, with 1.5% to 2% in the top ten. The ends were cut back, 2 bases at V and 7 bases at J, with 16 bases in the middle. Looked up from germline, CDR1 is SGHRS and CDR2 is YFSETQ. The CDR3 spans 15 residues. This receptor was taken from a woman older than 75 with acute or convalescent COVID-19. The sequencing sample was made of peripheral blood. The gene calls are TRBV5-1 and TRBJ1-5; D ambiguous. The CDR3 here is CASSLDDPKRQPQHF. In DNA form, the CDR3 reads TGCGCCAGCAGCTTAGATGATCCAAAGCGGCAGCCCCAGCATTTT.